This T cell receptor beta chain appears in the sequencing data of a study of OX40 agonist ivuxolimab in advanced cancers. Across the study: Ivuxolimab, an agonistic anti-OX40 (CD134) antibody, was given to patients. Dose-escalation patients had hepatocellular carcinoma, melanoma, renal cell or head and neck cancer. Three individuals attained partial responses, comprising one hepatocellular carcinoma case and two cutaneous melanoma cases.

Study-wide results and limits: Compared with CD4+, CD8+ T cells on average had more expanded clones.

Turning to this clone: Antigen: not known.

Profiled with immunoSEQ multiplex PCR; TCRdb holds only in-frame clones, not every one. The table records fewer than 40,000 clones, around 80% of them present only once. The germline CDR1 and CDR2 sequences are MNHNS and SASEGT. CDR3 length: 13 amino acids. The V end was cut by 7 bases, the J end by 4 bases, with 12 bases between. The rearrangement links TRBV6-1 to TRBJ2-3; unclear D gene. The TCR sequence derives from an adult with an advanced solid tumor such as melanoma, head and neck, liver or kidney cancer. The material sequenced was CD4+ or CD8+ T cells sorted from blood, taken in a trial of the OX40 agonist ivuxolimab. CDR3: CASNDLRADTQYF. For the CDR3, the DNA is TGTGCCAGCAATGACCTTCGGGCAGATACGCAGTATTTT.